This note documents a single T cell receptor (beta chain) sequence. The CDR3 is made up of 12 amino acids. V gave up 6 bases and J gave up 6 bases, with 12 bases separating them. Germline loops: CDR1 MDHEN, CDR2 SYDVKM. The source of the sample is a study of T-cell memory formation after mild COVID-19. TCRdb processed the 5' RACE reads anew with MiXCR; each CDR3 protein has one entry. The sample gives 300,000 to 350,000 distinct CDR3 sequences, approximately 19% of which show up once; 21% is in the top ten. The sample comprised PBMCs or a T cell subset sorted from them (not recorded which). The chain has TRBV28 and TRBJ2-7, with D perhaps matching TRBD2 (5 bases). This sequence was found in a man between 18 and 29 years old who had mild COVID-19 (a few samples of this study predate the infection). Cell type and time point are not known. This CDR3 is CASSSLVSEQYV. The DNA for the CDR3 is TGTGCCAGCAGCTCACTAGTCTCCGAGCAGTACGTC.